Included here is one T cell receptor beta chain sequence, with context. What it binds is not known. The trim removed 2 bases at V and 9 bases at J, leaving 4 bases unmatched. CDR3 length equals 13 residues. Germline CDR1 SGHTA, CDR2 FQGNSA. The sample is drawn from a study of T-cell memory formation after mild COVID-19. The study, taken as a whole, reports: Whether day 37 second-wave clones are SARS-CoV-2-specific was not confirmed.

TCRdb independently ran MiXCR on the 5' RACE reads; one entry per CDR3 protein. This table holds roughly 250,000 distinct CDR3 sequences, 16% found once. This receptor was identified in a man aged 18 to 30 who had mild COVID-19 (a few samples of this study predate the infection). Cell type and time point are not known. The sample consisted of PBMCs or a T cell subset sorted from them (not recorded which). This sequence joins TRBV7-2 and TRBJ2-1, with TRBD2 identical over 7 bases. CDR3 sequence reads: CASSLRDYGEQFF. The CDR3, as DNA: TGTGCCAGCAGCTTAAGGGACTACGGTGAGCAGTTCTTC. The full variable domain, its missing parts supplied by reference TRBV7-2 and TRBJ2-1, is GAGVSQSPSNKVTEKGKDVELRCDPISGHTALYWYRQSLGQGLEFLIYFQGNSAPDKSGLPSDRFSAERTGGSVSTLTIQRTQQEDSAVYLCASSLRDYGEQFFGPGTRLTVL.